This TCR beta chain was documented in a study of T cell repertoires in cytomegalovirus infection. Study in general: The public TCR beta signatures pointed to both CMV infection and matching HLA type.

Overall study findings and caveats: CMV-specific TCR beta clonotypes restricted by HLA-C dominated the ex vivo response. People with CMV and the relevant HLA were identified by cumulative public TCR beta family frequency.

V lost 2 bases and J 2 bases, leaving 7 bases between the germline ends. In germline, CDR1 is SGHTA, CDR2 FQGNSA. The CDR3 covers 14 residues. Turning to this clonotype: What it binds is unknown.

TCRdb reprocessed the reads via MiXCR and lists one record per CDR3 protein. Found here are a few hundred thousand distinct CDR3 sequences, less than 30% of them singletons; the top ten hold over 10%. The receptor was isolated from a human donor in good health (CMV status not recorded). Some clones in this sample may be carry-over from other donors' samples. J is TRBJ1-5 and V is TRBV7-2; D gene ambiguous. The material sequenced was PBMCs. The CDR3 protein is CASSLSKGNQPQHF. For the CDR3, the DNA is TGTGCCAGCAGCTTATCGAAAGGCAATCAGCCCCAGCATTTT.